The clone carrying this TCR beta chain appeared once. The antigen is undetermined. PCR amplification relied on 60 Vbeta primers (plus 13 Jbeta primers). This table comes from immunoSEQ multiplex PCR, and its TCRdb copy is limited to in-frame clones, with some not included. The sample shows about 67,000 clones, 65% to 70% of them seen only once. These data are taken from a study of cytomegalovirus exposure and HLA in healthy donors. General study points: Presence/absence analysis assumed near-uniform sequencing depth across donors.

CDR1 is SGHRS and CDR2 is YFSETQ in the germline V gene. The CDR3 length is 16 residues. V lost 0 bases and J 1 base, leaving 13 bases between the germline ends. The receptor's source is a woman younger than 45 in good health and CMV-seronegative. Sequencing used PBMCs. The gene calls are TRBV5-1 and TRBJ1-1; no clear D gene. DNA for the CDR3: TGCGCCAGCAGCTTGGTACCCCCCGGTGGGAACACTGAAGCTTTCTTT. Translating gives CASSLVPPGGNTEAFF.